The 27 T cell receptor beta chains in this list originate from one sample, sequenced in a study of blood T cell repertoires in COVID-19. Repertoires were generated with immunoSEQ multiplex PCR, while TCRdb's copy carries only in-frame clones and drops some. The data show around 300,000 clones, around 85% seen once. Sequencing was done on a sample of peripheral blood. The receptors were sampled from a woman between 45 and 65 years old with active or convalescent COVID-19.

The chain links TRBV3-1 (or the pseudogene TRBV3-2) to TRBJ1-3, with TRBD1 matching over 8 bases. After removal of 3 bases from V and 4 bases from J, the junction contained 8 bases not matched to a gene. The CDR3 extends over 16 amino acids. From germline, CDR1 is LGHDT and CDR2 YNNKEL (reference sequence). The CDR3 region is CASSHTGTGSGNTIYF. The DNA of the CDR3 is TGTGCCAGCAGCCATACCGGGACAGGTTCGGGAAACACCATATATTTT.

V and J are TRBV3-1 (or the pseudogene TRBV3-2) and TRBJ2-6, with a possible D match to TRBD1 (5 bases). The V end lost 0 bases, the J end lost 1 base, and 10 bases lay between the germline ends. The length of the CDR3 is 17 residues. Germline lookup yields CDR1 LGHDT and CDR2 YNNKEL (reference sequence). Written as DNA, the CDR3 is TGTGCCAGCAGCCAAGATTGGTCAGGGTCTGGGGCCAACGTCCTGACTTTC. The encoded protein is CASSQDWSGSGANVLTF.

The chain uses TRBV6-1 and TRBJ1-2; TRBD1 might be the D (5 bases). The CDR3 contains 16 residues. Germline CDR1 and CDR2: MNHNS and SASEGT. Trimming took off 5 bases at V and 3 bases at J, with 19 bases between the two ends. The CDR3 nucleotides read TGTGCCAGCAGTCAAGGGCACGGGTGGGGGGACTATGGCTACACCTTC. Its translation is CASSQGHGWGDYGYTF.

The chain is built from TRBV5-1 and TRBJ1-1; 9 bases line up with TRBD1. CDR3 size: 14 residues. Per the germline V gene, CDR1 is SGHRS and CDR2 is YFSETQ. Losses at the gene ends were 4 bases for V and 5 bases for J; bases not matched to a gene: 6. CDR3 nucleotides: TGCGCCAGCAGCCCGACAGGGGGAGTGACTGAAGCTTTCTTT. The encoded protein is CASSPTGGVTEAFF. Full variable domain (outside the CDR3, taken from reference TRBV5-1 and TRBJ1-1): KAGVTQTPRYLIKTRGQQVTLSCSPISGHRSVSWYQQTPGQGLQFLFEYFSETQRNKGNFPGRFSGRQFSNSRSEMNVSTLELGDSALYLCASSPTGGVTEAFFGQGTRLTVV.

A word on this clone: Other DNA sequences in this specimen translate into the identical CDR3. This chain links TRBV2 with TRBJ1-1, with D perhaps matching TRBD1 (6 bases). V shed 11 bases and J shed 1 base, with 11 bases lying between them. Per germline, CDR1 SNHLY and CDR2 FYNNEI. The CDR3 is 12 amino acids. The CDR3 region has the DNA TGTGCCGGCGGACAGCAGAACACTGAAGCTTTCTTT. Its protein is CAGGQQNTEAFF.

This clone was counted a single time. This chain uses TRBV19 with TRBJ2-1, with D perhaps matching TRBD2 (5 bases). Germline V gives CDR1 LNHDA, CDR2 SQIVND (reference sequence). V lost 10 bases and J 7 bases, leaving 14 bases between the germline ends. The CDR3 runs to 12 residues. The DNA of the CDR3 is TGTGCCACCGACGGAGGTTGGAATGAGCAGTTCTTC. Its protein product is CATDGGWNEQFF. The entire variable domain, with the rest obtained from reference TRBV19 and TRBJ2-1, is as follows: DGGITQSPKYLFRKEGQNVTLSCEQNLNHDAMYWYRQDPGQGLRLIYYSQIVNDFQKGDIAEGYSVSREKKESFPLTVTSAQKNPTAFYLCATDGGWNEQFFGPGTRLTVL.

The J gene is TRBJ1-3, the V gene TRBV5-1, with D possibly TRBD1 on 5 matching bases. The V gene's germline CDR1 is SGHRS and CDR2 YFSETQ. The CDR3 is 16 amino acids. V was trimmed by 0 bases and J by 4 bases, leaving 14 bases between them. The CDR3 coding sequence is TGCGCCAGCAGCTTGGGGCCAGGGTTAGAGGGAAACACCATATATTTT. It translates to CASSLGPGLEGNTIYF. Complete variable domain (other parts from reference TRBV5-1 and TRBJ1-3): KAGVTQTPRYLIKTRGQQVTLSCSPISGHRSVSWYQQTPGQGLQFLFEYFSETQRNKGNFPGRFSGRQFSNSRSEMNVSTLELGDSALYLCASSLGPGLEGNTIYFGEGSWLTVV.

The rearrangement uses TRBV3-1 (or the pseudogene TRBV3-2) and TRBJ2-7, with 13 positions matching TRBD2. Germline trimming cut 1 base from V and 4 bases from J; bases unmatched to any gene: 4. The V gene's germline CDR1 is LGHDT and CDR2 YNNKEL (reference sequence). This CDR3 comprises 16 residues. This CDR3 reads CASSQALAGGPYEQYF. CDR3 in DNA: TGTGCCAGCAGCCAAGCACTAGCGGGAGGGCCTTACGAGCAGTACTTC.

The gene calls are TRBV28 and TRBJ2-1; TRBD2 is a possible D gene (6 bases). There are 11 residues in the CDR3. V shed 8 bases and J shed 13 bases, with 15 bases lying between them. Germline V gives CDR1 MDHEN, CDR2 SYDVKM. This CDR3 reads CASGGNGNQFF. The DNA of the CDR3 is TGTGCCAGCGGCGGGAACGGGAACCAGTTCTTC.

The genes are TRBV2 and TRBJ1-2; 10 bases are a match to TRBD1. There are 15 residues in the CDR3. CDR1 is SNHLY, CDR2 FYNNEI, per germline. V shed 6 bases and J 2 bases; nucleotides not matched to a gene: 6. CDR3 nucleotides: TGTGCCAGCAGGCGACAGGGGGCGCGGAACTATGGCTACACCTTC. This gives the protein CASRRQGARNYGYTF.

V and J are TRBV4-1 and TRBJ1-1; TRBD1 matches at 7 bases. The length of the CDR3 is 14 residues. V lost 4 bases to trimming and J lost 0 bases; unmatched junction nucleotides: 2. Germline assignment: CDR1 MGHRA and CDR2 YSYEKL. The CDR3 nucleotides read TGCGCCAGCAGCCTGGGACAGTTGAACACTGAAGCTTTCTTT. Amino acid sequence: CASSLGQLNTEAFF.

The chain joins TRBV5-1 to TRBJ1-1; D is unclear. Trimming left V 5 bases short and J 1 base short, with 12 bases between. The CDR3 spans 14 residues. Germline values: CDR1 SGHRS, CDR2 YFSETQ. CDR3 nucleotide sequence: TGCGCCAGCAGTCGTCGCGGCTGGAACACTGAAGCTTTCTTT. Amino acids: CASSRRGWNTEAFF.

V and J are TRBV14 and TRBJ1-1; the D gene is possibly TRBD1 (6 bases). CDR1 and CDR2 from the germline V gene are SGHDN and FVKESK. The CDR3 loop spans 11 amino acids. Trimming pared 8 bases from V and 4 bases from J, leaving 8 bases between. CDR3 in amino acids: CASGGFTEAFF. CDR3 DNA sequence: TGTGCCAGCGGGGGCTTCACTGAAGCTTTCTTT. The full variable domain, rest sourced from reference TRBV14 and TRBJ1-1, is EAGVTQFPSHSVIEKGQTVTLRCDPISGHDNLYWYRRVMGKEIKFLLHFVKESKQDESGMPNNRFLAERTGGTYSTLKVQPAELEDSGVYFCASGGFTEAFFGQGTRLTVV.

The chain carries TRBV2 and TRBJ1-5, with 7 bases that match TRBD1. This CDR3 region has 13 residues. Per the germline V gene, CDR1 is SNHLY and CDR2 is FYNNEI. The V and J ends lost 6 bases and 7 bases, in that order; junction bases with no gene match: 6. Here the CDR3 reads CASSPDRAQPQHF. The CDR3 nucleotides are TGTGCCAGCAGCCCCGACAGGGCCCAGCCCCAGCATTTT.

This chain joins TRBV10-3 and TRBJ1-2, with 10 bases identical to TRBD1. V shed 7 bases and J 6 bases; nucleotides not matched to a gene: 2. The germline V gene has CDR1 ENHRY and CDR2 SYGVKD. This CDR3 has 12 amino acids. The CDR3 sequence is CAITGTGDGYTF. As DNA, the CDR3 is TGTGCCATCACCGGGACAGGGGATGGCTACACCTTC.

V is TRBV7-2 and J is TRBJ2-1; no clear D gene. The V and J ends lost 5 bases and 7 bases respectively, with 18 bases between them. This CDR3 region has 15 residues. Per germline, CDR1 SGHTA and CDR2 FQGNSA. The CDR3 here is CASSQLVRLQNEQFF. As DNA, the CDR3 is TGTGCCAGCAGCCAACTGGTGCGGCTGCAAAATGAGCAGTTCTTC.

The chain combines TRBV5-1 with TRBJ2-3, with D maybe TRBD2 (6 bases). V shed 0 bases and J shed 5 bases, with 16 bases lying between them. Per the germline V gene, CDR1 is SGHRS and CDR2 is YFSETQ. The CDR3 length is 16 residues. Here the CDR3 DNA reads TGCGCCAGCAGCTTGGGGAGGGGAGGAGGCGGAGATACGCAGTATTTT. The encoded protein is CASSLGRGGGGDTQYF.

V usage is TRBV2 and J usage is TRBJ2-4; TRBD1 might be the D (6 bases). The CDR3 spans 13 residues. Trimming cost V 6 bases and J 5 bases, with 11 bases left between them. Germline V CDR1 and CDR2: SNHLY, FYNNEI. The DNA of the CDR3 is TGTGCCAGCAGAGTTAACAGGGAAAACATTCAGTACTTC. It specifies CASRVNRENIQYF.

This chain links TRBV5-1 with TRBJ2-7, with 13 bases lining up with TRBD2. The V and J ends lost 4 bases and 5 bases, in that order; junction bases with no gene match: 15. CDR1 and CDR2 (germline): SGHRS, YFSETQ. There are 18 residues in the CDR3. CDR3 amino acids: CASSEGSTSGRYKNEQYF. The CDR3 DNA reads as TGCGCCAGCAGCGAAGGGTCGACTAGCGGGAGGTATAAGAACGAGCAGTACTTC. The full variable domain, in which reference TRBV5-1 and TRBJ2-7 provide the parts outside the CDR3, is KAGVTQTPRYLIKTRGQQVTLSCSPISGHRSVSWYQQTPGQGLQFLFEYFSETQRNKGNFPGRFSGRQFSNSRSEMNVSTLELGDSALYLCASSEGSTSGRYKNEQYFGPGTRLTVT.

The chain is built from TRBV7-2 and TRBJ2-3; the match to TRBD2 covers 7 bases. The CDR3 consists of 13 residues. Germline trimming cut 4 bases from V and 10 bases from J; bases unmatched to any gene: 8. CDR1 is SGHTA, CDR2 FQGNSA, per germline. Here the CDR3 reads CASSSYERGAQYF. The CDR3 DNA reads as TGTGCCAGCAGCTCCTATGAGCGGGGAGCGCAGTATTTT.

The rearrangement links TRBV10-3 to TRBJ1-2; the match to TRBD1 covers 9 bases. With 2 bases clipped from V and 8 bases from J, the junction kept 12 bases outside the gene matches. The CDR3 sequence is 16 residues long. Per germline, CDR1 ENHRY and CDR2 SYGVKD. The CDR3 region is CAISEPTPDRGDGYTF. Written as DNA, the CDR3 is TGTGCCATCAGTGAGCCAACTCCGGACAGGGGTGACGGCTACACCTTC.

The chain couples TRBV5-4 to TRBJ1-6; 8 nucleotides align to TRBD1. The germline V gene encodes CDR1 SGHNT and CDR2 YYREEE (reference sequence). Trimming at V came to 4 bases and at J to 8 bases, leaving 8 bases not matched to a gene. The CDR3 consists of 15 residues. The CDR3 bases are TGTGCCAGCAGCGAAAACACAGGGGGGTATTCACCCCTCCACTTT. Its translation: CASSENTGGYSPLHF.

CDR3 nucleotide sequence: TGTGCCAGCAGCGCGGCGGGGGTGGGAAACATTCAGTACTTC. Protein product: CASSAAGVGNIQYF. The chain links TRBV11-2 to TRBJ2-4; 7 bases are a match to TRBD2. The CDR3 has 14 residues. Trimming at V came to 5 bases and at J to 6 bases, leaving 7 bases not matched to a gene. CDR1 SGHAT and CDR2 FQNNGV come from the germline V gene.

The J gene is TRBJ2-7, the V gene TRBV2, with 11 nucleotides matching TRBD2. V shed 3 bases, J shed 1 base, and the junction held 8 bases outside the gene matches. The CDR3 has 17 residues. Germline V CDR1 and CDR2: SNHLY, FYNNEI. CDR3 in amino acids: CASSDSPSGRMSYEQYF. The CDR3 bases are TGTGCCAGCAGTGATTCGCCTAGCGGGAGGATGTCCTACGAGCAGTACTTC.

The chain recombines TRBV3-1 (or the pseudogene TRBV3-2) with TRBJ2-6; 14 bases align to TRBD2. The CDR3 covers 20 residues. V shed 0 bases, J shed 1 base, and the junction held 5 bases outside the gene matches. Germline CDR1 is LGHDT and CDR2 is YNNKEL (reference sequence). In DNA form, the CDR3 reads TGTGCCAGCAGCCAAGAGATCGGGACTAGCGGGAGTTCTGGGGCCAACGTCCTGACTTTC. It specifies CASSQEIGTSGSSGANVLTF.

This rearrangement joins TRBV28 to TRBJ2-1, with TRBD2 as a possible D gene (6 bases). Deletions cut 4 bases from V and 3 bases from J, with 13 bases between. CDR3 size: 15 residues. From germline, CDR1 is MDHEN and CDR2 SYDVKM. CDR3 in DNA: TGTGCCAGCAGTTCTTCAGGGAGGTACTACAATGAGCAGTTCTTC. It encodes CASSSSGRYYNEQFF.

The genes are TRBV5-1 and TRBJ2-2; D may be TRBD2 (6 bases). Trimming took 3 bases from V and 7 from J, leaving 13 bases between them. The germline CDR1 and CDR2 sequences are SGHRS and YFSETQ. The CDR3 sequence is 14 residues long. CDR3 coding DNA: TGCGCCAGCAGCTCGCTAGCGACGGGCGGGGAGCTGTTTTTT. It encodes CASSSLATGGELFF.